The clone carrying this T cell receptor beta chain came up many times. Germline-derived CDR1 and CDR2 are DFQATT and SNEGSKA (reference sequence). The CDR3 spans 14 residues. V lost 2 bases and J lost 2; bases outside the gene matches: 5. Amplification of TCR beta CDR3 regions used RNA as the template. In the first-round RT-PCR of the TCR CDR3, the HTBI primer set was used. TCRdb re-called the multiplex PCR reads through MiXCR, storing one row per CDR3 protein. The table includes hundreds of thousands of distinct CDR3 sequences, under 20% detected once. The data were taken from a study of T cells in Graves' hyperthyroidism and ophthalmopathy.

The TCR sequence derives from a woman in her late teens or twenties with Graves' hyperthyroidism. V is TRBV20-1 and J is TRBJ2-5, with 7 bases that match TRBD2. The sequenced material came from blood. The CDR3 nucleotides are TGCAGTGCTAGAACTACTAGCGATCAAGAGACCCAGTACTTC. Protein product: CSARTTSDQETQYF.